These 8 T cell receptor beta chains originate from one sample sequenced in a study of shared clonotypes between healthy human individuals. Positively selected for CCR7, the CD45RO-negative cells used as naive CD8 cells excluded terminally differentiated effector memory CD45RA+ cells. Measured with immunoSEQ multiplex PCR; TCRdb has only the in-frame clones, and not every one. The repertoire consists of over 800,000 clones, with 90% to 95% occurring once and the leading ten covering 24%. The sample was naive CD8+ T cells sorted from blood. All receptors derive from a man between 25 and 39 years old in good health.

In its sample, this clone was seen once. This chain joins TRBV4-3 and TRBJ2-1; a possible D gene is TRBD2 (5 bases). Germline CDR1 is LGHNA and CDR2 is YSLEER. The CDR3 extends over 17 amino acids. Trimming removed 0 bases from V and 1 base from J, with 13 bases in between. DNA for the CDR3: TGCGCCAGCAGCCAAGATAGTGGTAGCGCGTCCTACAATGAGCAGTTCTTC. Translation gives CASSQDSGSASYNEQFF.

This sequence joins TRBV15 and TRBJ2-2; the D gene is possibly TRBD1 (5 bases). The CDR3 loop spans 15 amino acids. From germline, CDR1 is LNHNV and CDR2 YYDKDF (reference sequence). V dropped 3 bases and J dropped 4 bases, with 12 bases sitting between them. Here the CDR3 DNA reads TGTGCCACCAGCAGTCCTGGGGCCAGCACCGGGGAGCTGTTTTTT. Protein sequence: CATSSPGASTGELFF.

The CDR3 here is CASSLSRLGSTYEQYF. The CDR3 DNA follows: TGTGCCAGCAGCTTATCGAGGCTAGGGAGTACGTACGAGCAGTACTTC. The chain has TRBV7-9 and TRBJ2-7; the D gene is possibly TRBD2 (5 bases). V lost 2 bases and J lost 4, with 18 bases in between. Looked up from germline, CDR1 is SEHNR and CDR2 is FQNEAQ (reference sequence). CDR3 size: 16 residues.

In the case of this clone: The junction differs from germline at one of its ends, possibly a read error. J is TRBJ2-7 and V is TRBV30; no clear D gene. This CDR3 comprises 12 residues. Per the germline V gene, CDR1 is GTSNPN and CDR2 is SVGIG (reference sequence). CDR3 loop: CAWRTLNYEQWF. The CDR3 nucleotides are TGTGCCTGGAGAACCTTAAACTACGAGCAGTGGTTC. Full variable domain (outside the CDR3, taken from reference TRBV30 and TRBJ2-7): SQTIHQWPATLVQPVGSPLSLECTVEGTSNPNLYWYRQAAGRGLQLLFYSVGIGQISSEVPQNLSASRPQDRQFILSSKKLLLSDSGFYLCAWRTLNYEQWFGPGTRLTVT.

The chain joins TRBV9 to TRBJ1-1; D might be TRBD1 (5 bases). The CDR3 totals 14 residues. Germline CDR1 and CDR2: SGDLS and YYNGEE. The germline V and J ends were trimmed by 4 bases and 2 bases, with 12 bases remaining between them. CDR3 DNA sequence: TGTGCCAGCAGCCCGAGGCAGGGCAACACTGAAGCTTTCTTT. As protein: CASSPRQGNTEAFF.

The chain carries TRBV6-5 and TRBJ1-1; 8 bases align to TRBD1. Trimming cost V 2 bases and J 0 bases; bases outside gene matches: 2. The CDR3 covers 15 residues. CDR1 and CDR2 (germline): MNHEY, SVGAGI. CDR3 region: CASSYRQGLNTEAFF. CDR3 nucleotides: TGTGCCAGCAGTTACCGACAGGGGTTGAACACTGAAGCTTTCTTT.

The J gene is TRBJ1-1, the V gene TRBV29-1; D unclear. The CDR3 is made up of 15 amino acids. Germline V gives CDR1 SQVTM, CDR2 ANQGSEA. Deletions cut 7 bases from V and 0 bases from J, with 18 bases between. CDR3 region: CSAGGPGDMNTEAFF. CDR3 DNA sequence: TGCAGCGCTGGAGGCCCAGGAGACATGAACACTGAAGCTTTCTTT.

The J gene is TRBJ2-2, the V gene TRBV10-3; TRBD2 matches 7 bases. There are 16 residues in the CDR3. The germline gives CDR1 ENHRY, CDR2 SYGVKD. J was trimmed by 3 bases and V by 3 bases; bases with no gene match: 7. The CDR3 DNA reads TGTGCCATCAGTGATAATGCGGGAGCGGACACCGGGGAGCTGTTTTTT. Amino acids: CAISDNAGADTGELFF.